These T cell receptor beta chains were read from a single sample in a study of Tregs in tolerant kidney transplant recipients. No antigens are known for them. TCRdb's copy holds only in-frame clones and misses some; the assay was immunoSEQ multiplex PCR. The sample shows 8,000 to 9,500 clones, about 45% of them seen only once. The source material was CD4+ T cells from blood cultured with allogeneic cells. The source is a human donor in good health. CDR3s include the opening cysteine and the closing phenylalanine or tryptophan. A D gene is named only where the DNA matches it firmly. A clone size is listed for some rows: how often the clone was seen (once, few, many), or a class if it is expanded.

>-|TRBV5-1|TRBJ2-3|-
TGCGCCAGCAGAGTAGAAGGCACAGATACGCAGTATTTT
CASRVEGTDTQYF
>medium-sized|TRBV14|TRBJ1-2|-
TGTGCCAGCAGAATCACAGCGAGACATGGCTACACCTTC
CASRITARHGYTF
>-|TRBV9|TRBJ1-3|TRBD1
TGTGCCAGCAGCCAGGACAGGTACTCTGGAAACACCATATATTTT
CASSQDRYSGNTIYF
>medium-sized|TRBV19|TRBJ1-1|TRBD1
TGTGCCAGTAGTATAACCGGGACAGCGAACACTGAAGCTTTCTTT
CASSITGTANTEAFF
>few|TRBV6-1|TRBJ1-6|TRBD1
TGTGCCGGCAGACAGGGGGTTTCATTTAATTCACCCCTCCACTTT
CAGRQGVSFNSPLHF
>-|TRBV5-1|TRBJ2-7|TRBD1
TGCGCCAGCAGACCCACACCAGGGGGCGGGTACGAGCAGTACTTC
CASRPTPGGGYEQYF
>-|TRBV6-5|TRBJ1-1|-
TGTGCCAGCAGCCGCGGGGGGAACACTGAAGCTTTCTTT
CASSRGGNTEAFF
>few|TRBV18|TRBJ2-3|TRBD2
TGTGCCAGCTCACCCACCCGACTAGCGGGGGGCCCTAGCACAGATACGCAGTATTTT
CASSPTRLAGGPSTDTQYF
>-|TRBV30|TRBJ1-6|-
TGTGCCTGGACAGAAAATTCACCCCTCCACTTT
CAWTENSPLHF
>-|TRBV4-1|TRBJ2-7|TRBD1
TGCGCCAGCAGCCAAGAAACCGGGACAGGGGCATACGAGCAGTACTTC
CASSQETGTGAYEQYF
>medium-sized|TRBV18|TRBJ2-2|-
TGTGCCAGCTCACAAGGAGCACCCGGGGAGCTGTTTTTT
CASSQGAPGELFF
>-|TRBV19|TRBJ2-7|TRBD2
TGTGCCAGTAGTATAGTCGCTAGCGGCTCCTACGAGCAGTACTTC
CASSIVASGSYEQYF
>-|TRBV11-2|TRBJ1-3|-
TGTGCCAGCAGCTTTACGAACACCATATATTTT
CASSFTNTIYF
>few|TRBV18|TRBJ1-2|-
TGTGCCAGCTCACCACCTTCGGGGTCTAACTATGGCTACACCTTC
CASSPPSGSNYGYTF
>-|TRBV6-1|TRBJ1-2|TRBD1
TGTGCCAGCAGGGACGACAGGGTGGGCTATGGCTACACCTTC
CASRDDRVGYGYTF
>medium-sized|TRBV10-3|TRBJ1-6|-
TGTGCCATCAGTGCGGACAGACCTTCACCCCTCCACTTT
CAISADRPSPLHF
>-|TRBV6-5|TRBJ1-2|-
TGTGCCAGCAGTCCAGCTAACTATGGCTACACCTTC
CASSPANYGYTF
>-|TRBV11-1|TRBJ2-5|-
TGTGCCAGCAGCGGTAGCTGGGCGACCCAGTACTTC
CASSGSWATQYF
>-|TRBV7-6|TRBJ2-5|-
TGTGCCAGCAGCTCCAGCCAAGAGACCCAGTACTTC
CASSSSQETQYF
>-|TRBV6-5|TRBJ2-7|-
TGTGCCAGCAGTAGAACCTACGAGCAGTACTTC
CASSRTYEQYF
>medium-sized|TRBV7-3|TRBJ2-3|TRBD2
TGTGCCAGCAGCACGCGGGCTAGCGGGTTCCCCGGAGGGGGTACGCAGTATTTT
CASSTRASGFPGGGTQYF
>-|TRBV7-3|TRBJ2-5|TRBD2
TGTGCCAGCAGCCTAACGGGGGGCCAAGAGACCCAGTACTTC
CASSLTGGQETQYF
>-|TRBV18|TRBJ1-2|-
TGTGCCAGCTCACCGGGGCAGACCTGGAGCTACACCTTC
CASSPGQTWSYTF
>few|TRBV27|TRBJ1-5|-
TGTGCCAGCAGTCGGACGGGCAATCAGCCCCAGCATTTT
CASSRTGNQPQHF
>-|TRBV5-4|TRBJ2-1|-
TGTGCCAGCAGCTCCAGGACGGATTACAATGAGCAGTTCTTC
CASSSRTDYNEQFF
>few|TRBV11-3|TRBJ2-5|TRBD2
TGTGCCAGCGAGCCGGGGGGAATGGGAGAGACCCAGTACTTC
CASEPGGMGETQYF
>-|TRBV30|TRBJ2-3|-
TGTGCCTGGAGTGTACGCTCTGTCAGCACGCAGTATTTT
CAWSVRSVSTQYF
>few|TRBV5-3|TRBJ1-2|TRBD1
TGTGCCAGAAGCCCCACGGGACAGGGGAGGAATGGCTACACCTTC
CARSPTGQGRNGYTF
>-|TRBV6-5|TRBJ1-1|-
TGTGCCAGCAGTTACTCGGACACTGAAGCTTTCTTT
CASSYSDTEAFF
>-|TRBV4-2|TRBJ2-2|TRBD2
TGTGCCAGCAGCCACGGAGGGAGGGCGCGGAAGAACACCGGGGAGCTGTTTTTT
CASSHGGRARKNTGELFF
>-|TRBV19|TRBJ1-2|-
TGTGCCAGTAGTATTATAGACTATGGCTACACCTTC
CASSIIDYGYTF
>few|TRBV4-3|TRBJ2-1|TRBD2
TGCGCCAGCAGCCGCGTTCTAGCGGGGGGGCGAAATGAGCAGTTCTTC
CASSRVLAGGRNEQFF